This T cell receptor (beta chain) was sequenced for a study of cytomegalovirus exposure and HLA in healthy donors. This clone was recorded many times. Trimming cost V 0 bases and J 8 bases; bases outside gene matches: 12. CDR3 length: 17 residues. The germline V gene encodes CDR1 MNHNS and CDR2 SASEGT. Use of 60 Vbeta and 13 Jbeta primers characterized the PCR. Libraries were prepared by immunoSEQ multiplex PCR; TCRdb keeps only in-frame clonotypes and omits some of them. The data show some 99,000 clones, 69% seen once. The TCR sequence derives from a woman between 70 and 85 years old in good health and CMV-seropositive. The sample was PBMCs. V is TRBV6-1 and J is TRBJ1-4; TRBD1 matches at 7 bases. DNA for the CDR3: TGTGCCAGCAGTGAAGCTGGGGTCTACAGGGGACGGGAAAAACTGTTTTTT. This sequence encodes CASSEAGVYRGREKLFF.